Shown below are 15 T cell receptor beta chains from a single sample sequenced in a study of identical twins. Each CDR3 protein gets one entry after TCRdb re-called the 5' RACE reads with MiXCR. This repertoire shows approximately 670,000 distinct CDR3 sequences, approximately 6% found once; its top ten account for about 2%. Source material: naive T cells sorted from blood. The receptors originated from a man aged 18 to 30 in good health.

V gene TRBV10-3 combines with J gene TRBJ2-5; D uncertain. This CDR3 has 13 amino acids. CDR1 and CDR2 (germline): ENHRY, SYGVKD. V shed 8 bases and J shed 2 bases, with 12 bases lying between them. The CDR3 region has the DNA TGTGCCATCTCGAACGGCTCACAAGAGACCCAGTACTTC. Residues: CAISNGSQETQYF.

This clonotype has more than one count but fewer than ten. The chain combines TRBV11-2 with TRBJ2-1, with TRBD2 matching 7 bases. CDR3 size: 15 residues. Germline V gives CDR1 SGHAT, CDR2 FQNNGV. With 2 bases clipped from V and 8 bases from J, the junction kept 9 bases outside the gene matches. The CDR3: CASSLRGGSSHEQFF. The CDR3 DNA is TGTGCCAGCAGCTTAAGGGGCGGGAGTAGCCATGAGCAGTTCTTC.

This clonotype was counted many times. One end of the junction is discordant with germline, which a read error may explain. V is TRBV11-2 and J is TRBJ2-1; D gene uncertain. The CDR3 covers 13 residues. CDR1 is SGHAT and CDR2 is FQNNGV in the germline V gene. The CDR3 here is CASSLVQYTEQFF. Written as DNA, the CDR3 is TGTGCCAGCAGCTTAGTGCAATACACTGAGCAGTTCTTC.

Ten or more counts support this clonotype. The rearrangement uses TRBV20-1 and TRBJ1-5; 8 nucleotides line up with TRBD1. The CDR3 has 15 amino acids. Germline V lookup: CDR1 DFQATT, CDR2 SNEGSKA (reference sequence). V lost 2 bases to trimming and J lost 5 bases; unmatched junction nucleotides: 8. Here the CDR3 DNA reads TGCAGTGCTAGAAGCGACAGGGGAAATTATCAGCCCCAGCATTTT. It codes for CSARSDRGNYQPQHF.

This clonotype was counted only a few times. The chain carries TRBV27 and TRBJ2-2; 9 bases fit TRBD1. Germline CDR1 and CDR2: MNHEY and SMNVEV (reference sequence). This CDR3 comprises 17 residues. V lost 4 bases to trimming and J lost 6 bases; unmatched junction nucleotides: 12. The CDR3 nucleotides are TGTGCCAGCAGTTCCCAGGGGGGACAGGGTAACCCCGGGGAGCTGTTTTTT. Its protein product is CASSSQGGQGNPGELFF.

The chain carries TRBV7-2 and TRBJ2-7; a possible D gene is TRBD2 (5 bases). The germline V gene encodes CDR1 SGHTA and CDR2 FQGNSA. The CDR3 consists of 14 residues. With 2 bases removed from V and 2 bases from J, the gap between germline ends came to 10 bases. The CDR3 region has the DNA TGTGCCAGCAGCTTACAGGCCGGGACCTACGAGCAGTACGTC. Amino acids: CASSLQAGTYEQYV.

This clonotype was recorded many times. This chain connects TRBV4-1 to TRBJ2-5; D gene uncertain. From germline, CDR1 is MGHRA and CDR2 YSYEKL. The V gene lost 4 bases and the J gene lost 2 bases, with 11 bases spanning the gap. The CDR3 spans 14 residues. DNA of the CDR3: TGCGCCAGCAGCCTATCTGCCTATCAAGAGACCCAGTACTTC. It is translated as CASSLSAYQETQYF.

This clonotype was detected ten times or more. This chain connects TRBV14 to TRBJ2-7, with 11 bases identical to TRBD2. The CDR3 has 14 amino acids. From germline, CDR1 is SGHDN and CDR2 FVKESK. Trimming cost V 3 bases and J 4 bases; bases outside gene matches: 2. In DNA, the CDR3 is TGTGCCAGCAGCCACGGGACTAGCGGTTACGAGCAGTACTTC. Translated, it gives CASSHGTSGYEQYF.

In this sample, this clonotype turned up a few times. The CDR3 here is CSASSGYGYTF. CDR3 DNA: TGCAGTGCTAGCTCGGGGTATGGCTACACCTTC. The V gene is TRBV20-1, the J gene TRBJ1-2; no clear D. The germline V gene has CDR1 DFQATT and CDR2 SNEGSKA (reference sequence). The CDR3 spans 11 residues. Trimming cost V 3 bases and J 5 bases, with 7 bases left between them.

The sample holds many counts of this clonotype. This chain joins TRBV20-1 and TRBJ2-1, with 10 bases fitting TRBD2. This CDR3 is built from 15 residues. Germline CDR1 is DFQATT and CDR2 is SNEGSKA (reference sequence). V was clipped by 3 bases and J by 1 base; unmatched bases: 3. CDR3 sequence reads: CSASFSGRSYNEQFF. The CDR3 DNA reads TGCAGTGCTAGCTTTAGCGGGAGGTCCTACAATGAGCAGTTCTTC.

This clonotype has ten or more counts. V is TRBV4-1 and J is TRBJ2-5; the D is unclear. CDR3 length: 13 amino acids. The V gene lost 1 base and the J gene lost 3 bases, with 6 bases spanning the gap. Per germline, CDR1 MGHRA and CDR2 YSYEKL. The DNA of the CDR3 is TGCGCCAGCAGCCAAGTCAGAGAAGAGACCCAGTACTTC. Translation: CASSQVREETQYF.

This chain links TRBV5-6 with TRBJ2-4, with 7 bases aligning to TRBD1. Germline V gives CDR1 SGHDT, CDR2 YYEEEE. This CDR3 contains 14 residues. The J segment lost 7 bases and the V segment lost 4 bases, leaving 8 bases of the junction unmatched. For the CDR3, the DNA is TGTGCCAGCAGCAACCGACAGGGTTTGAACATTCAGTACTTC. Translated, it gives CASSNRQGLNIQYF.

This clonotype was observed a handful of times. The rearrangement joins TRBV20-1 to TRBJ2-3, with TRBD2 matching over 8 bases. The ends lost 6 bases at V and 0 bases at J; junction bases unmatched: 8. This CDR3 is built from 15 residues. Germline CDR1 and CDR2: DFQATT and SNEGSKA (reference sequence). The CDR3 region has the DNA TGCAGTGCAGACCGGGAGGGGACTAGCACAGATACGCAGTATTTT. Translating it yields CSADREGTSTDTQYF.

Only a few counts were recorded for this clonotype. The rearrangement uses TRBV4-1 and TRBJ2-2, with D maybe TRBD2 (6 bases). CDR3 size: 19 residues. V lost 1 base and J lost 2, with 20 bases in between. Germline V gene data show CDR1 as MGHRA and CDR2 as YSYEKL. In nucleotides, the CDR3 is TGCGCCAGCAGCCAAGGGGTTAGCGGACCACGACCAAACACCGGGGAGCTGTTTTTT. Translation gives CASSQGVSGPRPNTGELFF.

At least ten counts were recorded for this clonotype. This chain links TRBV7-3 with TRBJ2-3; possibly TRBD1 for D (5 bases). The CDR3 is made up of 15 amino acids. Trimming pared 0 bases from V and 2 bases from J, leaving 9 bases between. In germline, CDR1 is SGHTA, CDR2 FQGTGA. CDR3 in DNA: TGTGCCAGCAGCTTAACGGGGCTGACCACAGATACGCAGTATTTT. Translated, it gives CASSLTGLTTDTQYF.